This T cell receptor (beta chain) was documented in a study of T-cell reconstitution after alpha-beta-depleted transplantation in children. Library preparation (for TCRbeta) was performed with unique molecular identifiers. TCRdb passed the PCR reads through MiXCR, listing each CDR3 protein once. The data contain roughly 100,000 distinct CDR3 sequences, 4.5% to 7.5% of them seen just once; the ten biggest clones take up roughly 5.5%. The CDR3 sequence is 15 residues long. V dropped 4 bases and J dropped 5; count of bases not matched to a gene: 9. Germline V gene lookup returns CDR1 SGDLS and CDR2 YYNGEE. Points from the study as a whole: It was newly produced T cells that mostly accounted for T-cell counts and diversity one year after transplant. About two months after transplant, alpha-beta T cells reportedly came from several hundred expanded graft clones. TCRbeta diversity was high at day 60 in some patients (a result of surviving recipient T cells and thymic progenitors).

This clonotype was seen ten or more times. The antigen remains undetermined. V and J are TRBV9 and TRBJ2-5, with TRBD2 matching 9 bases. Specimen: PBMCs, mostly from graft donor cells, collected 60 days after TCRalphabeta/CD19-depleted stem cell transplant. The TCR originated in a female patient aged 2-9 years who had a stem cell transplant for Fanconi anemia, so the T cells may come from the graft donor. In DNA, the CDR3 is TGTGCCAGCAGCCCCGGGACTAGCCGGTCGGAGACCCAGTACTTC. It codes for CASSPGTSRSETQYF.